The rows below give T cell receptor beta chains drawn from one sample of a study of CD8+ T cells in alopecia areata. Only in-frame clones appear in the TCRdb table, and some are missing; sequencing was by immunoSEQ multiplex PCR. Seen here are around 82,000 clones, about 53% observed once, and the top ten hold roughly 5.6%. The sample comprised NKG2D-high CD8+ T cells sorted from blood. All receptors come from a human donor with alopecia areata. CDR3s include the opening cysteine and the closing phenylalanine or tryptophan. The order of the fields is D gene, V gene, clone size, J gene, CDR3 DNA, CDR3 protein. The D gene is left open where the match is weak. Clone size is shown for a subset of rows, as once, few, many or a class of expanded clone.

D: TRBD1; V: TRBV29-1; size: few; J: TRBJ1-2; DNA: TGCAGCGCCCAGACCGGGACAGACTATGGCTACACCTTC; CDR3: CSAQTGTDYGYTF
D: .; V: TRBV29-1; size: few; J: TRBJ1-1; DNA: TGCAGCGTTGAAGATCGCGGCAGGGCGGGCACTGAAGCTTTCTTT; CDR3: CSVEDRGRAGTEAFF
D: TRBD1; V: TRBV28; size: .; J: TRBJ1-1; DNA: TGTGCCAGCAGTTTAGGGACAGGGTTAGTCACTGAAGCTTTCTTT; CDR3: CASSLGTGLVTEAFF
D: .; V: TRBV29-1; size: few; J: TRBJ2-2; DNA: TGCAGCGTTTTCTGGGGGAACACCGGGGAGCTGTTTTTT; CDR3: CSVFWGNTGELFF
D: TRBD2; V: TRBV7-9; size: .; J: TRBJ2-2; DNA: TGTGCCAGCAGCTCCCGGACTAGCGGGAACCCCGGGGAGCTGTTTTTT; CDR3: CASSSRTSGNPGELFF
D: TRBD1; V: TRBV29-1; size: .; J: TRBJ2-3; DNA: TGCAGCGTTCCGGGACAGGACTCTAGGACGCAGTATTTT; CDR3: CSVPGQDSRTQYF
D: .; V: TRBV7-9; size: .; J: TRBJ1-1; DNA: TGTGCCAGCAGCTTGGAGGGAAGTACTGAAGCTTTCTTT; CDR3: CASSLEGSTEAFF
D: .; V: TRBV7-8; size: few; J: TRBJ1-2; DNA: TGTGCCAGCAGCTTAGAGGTTGGCGGCTACACCTTC; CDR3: CASSLEVGGYTF
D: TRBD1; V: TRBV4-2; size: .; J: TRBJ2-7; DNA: TGTGCCAGCAGCCAATTGACAGGGGGCCACGAGCAGTACTTC; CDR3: CASSQLTGGHEQYF
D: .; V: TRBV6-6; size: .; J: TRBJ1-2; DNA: TGTGCCAGCAGTTACGTAGCTGCCGACGGCTACACCTTC; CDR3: CASSYVAADGYTF
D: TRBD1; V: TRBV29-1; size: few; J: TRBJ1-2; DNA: TGCAGCGTTGGCCCCCTGGGACAGGGGAGGGACTATGGCTACACCTTC; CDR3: CSVGPLGQGRDYGYTF
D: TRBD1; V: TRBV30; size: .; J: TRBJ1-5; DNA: TGTGCCTGGAGTGTGGTACAGGGGAGGCAGCCCCAGCATTTT; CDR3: CAWSVVQGRQPQHF
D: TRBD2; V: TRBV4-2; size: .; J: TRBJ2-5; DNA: TGTGCCAGCAGCCTGAGCCTCGGACTAGCGGACCAGGAGACCCAGTACTTC; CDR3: CASSLSLGLADQETQYF
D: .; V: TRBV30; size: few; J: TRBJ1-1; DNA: TGTGCCTGGATTTTAGACAACACTGAAGCTTTCTTT; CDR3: CAWILDNTEAFF
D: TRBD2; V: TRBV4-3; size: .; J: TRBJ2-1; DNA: TGCGCCAGCAGCCAAGAAGCGGGGGCTTACAATGAGCAGTTCTTC; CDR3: CASSQEAGAYNEQFF
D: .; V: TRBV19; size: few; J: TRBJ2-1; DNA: TGTGCCAGTACCTCGGAGCCGGACCCGGACTACAATGAGCAGTTCTTC; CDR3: CASTSEPDPDYNEQFF
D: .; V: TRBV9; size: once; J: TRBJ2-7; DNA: TGTGCCAGCAGTGGGGATACCGGGACACTTACCTACGAGCAGTACTTC; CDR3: CASSGDTGTLTYEQYF
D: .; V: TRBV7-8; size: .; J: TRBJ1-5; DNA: TGTGCCAGCAGCTTAACGTACAGGGAGTTAACGGATCAGCCCCAGCATTTT; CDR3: CASSLTYRELTDQPQHF
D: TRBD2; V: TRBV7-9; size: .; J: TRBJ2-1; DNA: TGTGCCAGCAGTGACGGACTAGCATCCTACAATGAGCAGTTCTTC; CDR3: CASSDGLASYNEQFF
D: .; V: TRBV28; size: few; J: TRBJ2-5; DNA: TGTGCCAGCAGCCTCAGGGGGGGGCGCGGTGAGGAAGGGACCCAGTACTTC; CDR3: CASSLRGGRGEEGTQYF
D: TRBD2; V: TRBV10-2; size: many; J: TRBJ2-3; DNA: TGCGCCAGCAGTCCGACTAGCGGGGGGGCAGATACGCAGTATTTT; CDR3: CASSPTSGGADTQYF
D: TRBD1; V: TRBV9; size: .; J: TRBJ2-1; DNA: TGTGCCAGCGGGACAGGGCTCAATGGGCAGTTCTTC; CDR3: CASGTGLNGQFF
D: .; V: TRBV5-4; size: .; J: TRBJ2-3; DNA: TGTGCCAGCAGTCTGGCGTGGGGCACAGATACGCAGTATTTT; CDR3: CASSLAWGTDTQYF
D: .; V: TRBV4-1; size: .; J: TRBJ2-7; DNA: TGCGCCAGCAGCCAAGATCTGGGCACCTCCTACGAGCAGTACTTC; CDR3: CASSQDLGTSYEQYF
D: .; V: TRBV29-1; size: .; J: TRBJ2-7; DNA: TGCAGCGACCGGACCCTCGGCGAGCAGTACTTC; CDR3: CSDRTLGEQYF
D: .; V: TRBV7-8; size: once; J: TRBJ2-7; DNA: TGTGCCAGCAGCCCCATTGAATCCTACGAGCAGTACTTC; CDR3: CASSPIESYEQYF
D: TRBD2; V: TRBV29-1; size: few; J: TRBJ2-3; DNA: TGCAGCGTTGTTCCCGGGACTAGCGTCACAGATACGCAGTATTTT; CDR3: CSVVPGTSVTDTQYF
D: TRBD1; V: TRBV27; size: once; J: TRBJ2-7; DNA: TGTGCCAGCAGTTTATATTGGGGACAGGGGGCTTCCTACGAGCAGTACTTC; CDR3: CASSLYWGQGASYEQYF
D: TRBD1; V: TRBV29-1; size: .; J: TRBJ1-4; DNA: TGCAGCGTTGAAGACGACACAGGGGAGCGGAGTGAAAAACTGTTTTTT; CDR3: CSVEDDTGERSEKLFF
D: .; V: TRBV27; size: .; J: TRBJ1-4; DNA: TGTGCCAGCAGACAGGAGGATGAAAAACTGTTTTTT; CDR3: CASRQEDEKLFF
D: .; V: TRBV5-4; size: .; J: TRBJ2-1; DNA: TGTGCCAGCAGCTTGGCCGTCACGGAGCAGTTCTTC; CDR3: CASSLAVTEQFF
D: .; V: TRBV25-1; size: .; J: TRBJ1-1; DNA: TGTGCCAGCAGTGAAGGGGACAAAGCTTTCTTT; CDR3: CASSEGDKAFF
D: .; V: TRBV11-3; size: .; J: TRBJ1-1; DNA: TGTGCCAGCAGCGAGCCAGGGGTTGGTAGCACTGAAGCTTTCTTT; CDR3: CASSEPGVGSTEAFF
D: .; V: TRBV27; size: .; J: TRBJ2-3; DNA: TGTGCCAGCAGCTACCCGGGCCAGCCCGGAGATACGCAGTATTTT; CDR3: CASSYPGQPGDTQYF
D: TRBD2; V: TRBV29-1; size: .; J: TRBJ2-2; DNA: TGCAGCGTTGATGCAGGGAGGGGCCTAGGGGAGCTGTTTTTT; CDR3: CSVDAGRGLGELFF